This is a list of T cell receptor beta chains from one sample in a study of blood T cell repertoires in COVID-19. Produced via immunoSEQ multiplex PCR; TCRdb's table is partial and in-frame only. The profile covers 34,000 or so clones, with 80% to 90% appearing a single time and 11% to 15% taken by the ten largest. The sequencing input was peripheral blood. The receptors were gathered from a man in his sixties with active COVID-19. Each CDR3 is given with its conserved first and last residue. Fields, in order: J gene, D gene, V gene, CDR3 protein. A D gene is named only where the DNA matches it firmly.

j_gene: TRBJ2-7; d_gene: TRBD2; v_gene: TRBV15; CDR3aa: CATSKGLAGVDEQYF
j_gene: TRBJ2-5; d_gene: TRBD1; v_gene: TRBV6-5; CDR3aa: CASSYRDRGFETQYF
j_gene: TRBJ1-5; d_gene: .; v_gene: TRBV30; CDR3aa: CAWCCGHHFNQPQHF
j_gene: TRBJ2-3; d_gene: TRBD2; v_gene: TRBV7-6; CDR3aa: CASSLSGGPTDTQYF
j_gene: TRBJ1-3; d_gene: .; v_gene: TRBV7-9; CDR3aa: CASSPSNTIYF
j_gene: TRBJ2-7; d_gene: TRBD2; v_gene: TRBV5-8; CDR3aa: CASRRQGTSETYEQYF
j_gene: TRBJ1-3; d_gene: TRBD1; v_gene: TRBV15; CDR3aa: CATSARDSPDTIYF
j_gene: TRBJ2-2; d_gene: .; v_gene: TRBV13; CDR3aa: CASCRGGELFF
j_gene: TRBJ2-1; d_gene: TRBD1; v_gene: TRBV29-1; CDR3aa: CSGGTGQGYNEQFF
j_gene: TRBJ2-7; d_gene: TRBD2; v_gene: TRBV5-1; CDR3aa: CASSVLAGGLTEQYF
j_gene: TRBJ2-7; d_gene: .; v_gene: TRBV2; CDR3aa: CASSELREQYF
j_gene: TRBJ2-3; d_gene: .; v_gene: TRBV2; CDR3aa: CASRSVWALQEDTQYF
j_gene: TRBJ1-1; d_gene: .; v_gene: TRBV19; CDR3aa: CASWGNLAFF
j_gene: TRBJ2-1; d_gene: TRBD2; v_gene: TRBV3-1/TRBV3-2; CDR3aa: CASSQSWREHNEQFF
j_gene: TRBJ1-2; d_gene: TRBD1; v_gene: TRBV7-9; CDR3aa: CASRLMTGDGYTF
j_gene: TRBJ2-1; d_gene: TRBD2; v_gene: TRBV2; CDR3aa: CASSERSTSGSSFYNEQFF
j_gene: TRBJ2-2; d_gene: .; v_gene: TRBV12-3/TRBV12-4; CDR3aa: CASSFSSGELFF
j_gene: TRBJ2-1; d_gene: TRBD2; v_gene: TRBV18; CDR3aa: CASSPPGLAGGLSSYNEQFF
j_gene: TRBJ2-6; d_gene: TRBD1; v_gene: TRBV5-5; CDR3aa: CASSSTGGAPSGANVLTF
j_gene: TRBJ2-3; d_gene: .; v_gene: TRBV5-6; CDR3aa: CASSFDRRGDTQYF
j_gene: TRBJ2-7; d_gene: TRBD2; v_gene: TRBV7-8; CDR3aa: CASSLGGLPTYEQYF
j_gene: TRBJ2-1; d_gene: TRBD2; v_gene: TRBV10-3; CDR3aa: CAIRGGLAGSSYNEQFF
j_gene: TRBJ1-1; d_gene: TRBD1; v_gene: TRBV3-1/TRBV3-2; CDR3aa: CASSQAPLQGALRF
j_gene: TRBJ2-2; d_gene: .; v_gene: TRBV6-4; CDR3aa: CASSDSWGPYTGELFF
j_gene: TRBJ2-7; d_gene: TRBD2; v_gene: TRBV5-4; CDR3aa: CASSLGLAVPYEQYF
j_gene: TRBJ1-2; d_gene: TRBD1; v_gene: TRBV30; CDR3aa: CAWSPGQGDGYTF
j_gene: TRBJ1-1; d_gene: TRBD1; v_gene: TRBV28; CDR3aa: CASLSGTGSEAFF
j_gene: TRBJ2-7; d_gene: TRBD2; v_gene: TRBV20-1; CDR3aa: CSASVGGGSYEQYF
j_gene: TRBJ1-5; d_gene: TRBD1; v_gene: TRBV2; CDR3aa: CASSSQGQGANQPQHF
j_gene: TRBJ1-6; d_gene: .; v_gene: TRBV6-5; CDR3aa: CASSDRGEGSPLHF
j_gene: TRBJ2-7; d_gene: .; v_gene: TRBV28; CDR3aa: CASSLEYVAVYEQYF
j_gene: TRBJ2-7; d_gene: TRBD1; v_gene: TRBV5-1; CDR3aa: CASSLSNRGNEQYF
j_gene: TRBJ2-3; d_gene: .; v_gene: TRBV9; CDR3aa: CASSVYGDSTDTQYF
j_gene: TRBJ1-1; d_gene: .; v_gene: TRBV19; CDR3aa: CASSIQGQLNTEAFF
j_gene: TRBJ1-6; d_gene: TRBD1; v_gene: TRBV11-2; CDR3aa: CASSQLGTGLSPLHF
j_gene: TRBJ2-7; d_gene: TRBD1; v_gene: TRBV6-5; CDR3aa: CASSTGVGSYEQYF
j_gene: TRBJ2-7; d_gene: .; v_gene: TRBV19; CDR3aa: CASSAAAESSYEQYF
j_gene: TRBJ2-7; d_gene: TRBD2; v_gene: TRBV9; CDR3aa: CASSTQGLASGYEQYF
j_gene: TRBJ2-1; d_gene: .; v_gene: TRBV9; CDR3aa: CASSVAPNEQFF
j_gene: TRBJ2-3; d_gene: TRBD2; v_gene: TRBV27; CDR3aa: CASSVLGGTDTQYF
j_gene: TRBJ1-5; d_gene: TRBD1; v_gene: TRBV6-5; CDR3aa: CASGSGTGKQPQHF
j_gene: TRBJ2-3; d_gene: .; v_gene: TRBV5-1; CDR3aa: CASSLYTDTQYF
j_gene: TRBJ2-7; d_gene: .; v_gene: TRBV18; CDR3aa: CASSPRQNEQYF
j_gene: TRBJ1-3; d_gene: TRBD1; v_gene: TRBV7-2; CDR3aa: CASSLGPTGVDTIYF